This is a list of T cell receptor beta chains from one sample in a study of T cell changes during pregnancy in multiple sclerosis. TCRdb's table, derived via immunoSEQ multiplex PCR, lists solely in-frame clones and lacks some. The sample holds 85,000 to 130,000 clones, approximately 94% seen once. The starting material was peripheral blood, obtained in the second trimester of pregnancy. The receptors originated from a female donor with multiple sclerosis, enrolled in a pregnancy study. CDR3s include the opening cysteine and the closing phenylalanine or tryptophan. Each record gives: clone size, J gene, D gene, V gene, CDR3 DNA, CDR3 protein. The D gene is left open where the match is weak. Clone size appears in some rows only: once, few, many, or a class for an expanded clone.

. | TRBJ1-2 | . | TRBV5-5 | TGTGCCAGCAGCTTGGTATTGAGGGCAGTAGCTAACTATGGCTACACCTTC | CASSLVLRAVANYGYTF
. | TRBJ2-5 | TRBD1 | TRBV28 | TGTGCCAGCAGCCCCAGGACAGGGGGTGAGACCCAGTACTTC | CASSPRTGGETQYF
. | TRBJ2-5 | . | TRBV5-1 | TGCGCCAGCAGCTTGCCCCAGGGTGGGCAAGAGACCCAGTACTTC | CASSLPQGGQETQYF
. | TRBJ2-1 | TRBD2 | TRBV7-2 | TGTGCCAGCAGCCCCCTCGGACTAGCGGGCCACTACAATGAGCAGTTCTTC | CASSPLGLAGHYNEQFF
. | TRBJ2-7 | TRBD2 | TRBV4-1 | TGCGCCAGCAGCCAACTTGGACTAGCGGCTGAGCAGTACTTC | CASSQLGLAAEQYF
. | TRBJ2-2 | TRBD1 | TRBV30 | TGTGCCTGCCTATCCTGGACAGGGGAGGCCGGGGAGCTGTTTTTT | CACLSWTGEAGELFF
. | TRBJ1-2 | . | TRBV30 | TGTGCCTGGAGGAAGGGAGCCGACTATGGCTACACCTTC | CAWRKGADYGYTF
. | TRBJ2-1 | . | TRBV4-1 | TGCGCCAGTTCTTCGGACTCCTCCTACAATGAGCAGTTCTTC | CASSSDSSYNEQFF
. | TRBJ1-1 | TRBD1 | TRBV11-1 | TGTGCCAGCGCCCTACGCCGGGACAGGGGACGAGAAGCTTTCTTT | CASALRRDRGREAFF
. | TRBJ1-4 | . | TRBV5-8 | TGTGCCAGCAGCTTCGGGGGGCCAGATGAAAAACTGTTTTTT | CASSFGGPDEKLFF
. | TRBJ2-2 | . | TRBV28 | TGTGCCAGCAGTCTAGGACAGATCGAGTCCGGGGAGCTGTTTTTT | CASSLGQIESGELFF
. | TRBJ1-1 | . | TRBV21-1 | TGTGCCAGCAGCACCAGGGACAGAGGGACTGAAGCTTTCTTT | CASSTRDRGTEAFF
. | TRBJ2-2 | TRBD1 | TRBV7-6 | TGTGCCAGCAGCTTCTGGACAGGGAAGAACACCGGGGAGCTGTTTTTT | CASSFWTGKNTGELFF
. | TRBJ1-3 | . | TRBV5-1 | TGCGCCAGCTCGCTAACTGGAAACACCATATATTTT | CASSLTGNTIYF
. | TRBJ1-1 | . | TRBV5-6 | TGTGCCAGCAGCTCTGGACAGCTTGCTGAAGCTTTCTTT | CASSSGQLAEAFF
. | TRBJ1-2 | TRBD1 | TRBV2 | TGTGCCAGCAGTGAAGCGTATGGGGGACAGGGTGATGGCTACACCTTC | CASSEAYGGQGDGYTF
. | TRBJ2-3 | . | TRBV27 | TGTGCCAGCAGTTTGGGGCTAGCAGATACGCAGTATTTT | CASSLGLADTQYF
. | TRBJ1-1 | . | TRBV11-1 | TGTGCCAGCAACAAAGGGATCGGGGCTGAAGCTTTCTTT | CASNKGIGAEAFF
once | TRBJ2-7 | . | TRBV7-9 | TGTGCCAGCAGCTTAGTAGGGGATTACGAGCAGTACTTC | CASSLVGDYEQYF
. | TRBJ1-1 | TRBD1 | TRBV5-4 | TGTGCCAGCAGCTTGTACGTGGGACAGGAGGTTGGGACTGAAGCTTTCTTT | CASSLYVGQEVGTEAFF
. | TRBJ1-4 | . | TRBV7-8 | TGTGCCAGCAGCCCGGACAGCGCAGGTGAAAAACTGTTTTTT | CASSPDSAGEKLFF
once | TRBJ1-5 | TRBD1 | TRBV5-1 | TGCGCCAGCAGCGCCGGACAGGGTAACAATCAGCCCCAGCATTTT | CASSAGQGNNQPQHF
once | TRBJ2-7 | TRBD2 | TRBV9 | TGTGCCAGCAGCCCCCGGACTAGCGGGAGCAGAGAGCAGTACTTC | CASSPRTSGSREQYF
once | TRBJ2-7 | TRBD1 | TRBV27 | TGTGCCAGCACCCCTCCGGGACAGGGGACCTACGAGCAGTACTTC | CASTPPGQGTYEQYF
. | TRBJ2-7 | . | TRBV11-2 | TGTGCCAGCAGCTTAGAGCCGGGGGAACCCTACGAGCAGTACTTC | CASSLEPGEPYEQYF